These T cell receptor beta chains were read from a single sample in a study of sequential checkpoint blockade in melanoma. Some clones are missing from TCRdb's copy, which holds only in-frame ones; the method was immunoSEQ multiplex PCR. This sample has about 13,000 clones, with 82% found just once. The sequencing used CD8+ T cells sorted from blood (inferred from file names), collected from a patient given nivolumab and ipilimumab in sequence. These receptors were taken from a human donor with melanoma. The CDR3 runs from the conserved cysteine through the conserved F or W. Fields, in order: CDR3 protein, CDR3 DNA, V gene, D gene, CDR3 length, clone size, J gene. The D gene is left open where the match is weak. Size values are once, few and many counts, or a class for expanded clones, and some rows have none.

CDR3aa: CASRTQGVSNQPQHF
CDR3nt: TGTGCCAGCAGAACACAGGGAGTTAGCAATCAGCCCCAGCATTTT
v_gene: TRBV28
d_gene: .
len: 15
abundance: .
j_gene: TRBJ1-5

CDR3aa: CASSLVMAETQYF
CDR3nt: TGTGCCAGCAGCTTAGTTATGGCCGAGACCCAGTACTTC
v_gene: TRBV7-9
d_gene: .
len: 13
abundance: .
j_gene: TRBJ2-5

CDR3aa: CASSPSGIPTAGELFF
CDR3nt: TGTGCCAGCAGCCCTAGCGGGATCCCAACGGCCGGGGAGCTGTTTTTT
v_gene: TRBV4-2
d_gene: TRBD2
len: 16
abundance: .
j_gene: TRBJ2-2

CDR3aa: CASSSRTSGTYEQYF
CDR3nt: TGCGCCAGCAGCTCGAGGACTAGCGGGACCTACGAGCAGTACTTC
v_gene: TRBV5-1
d_gene: TRBD2
len: 15
abundance: .
j_gene: TRBJ2-7

CDR3aa: CASTIAGTANTEAFF
CDR3nt: TGTGCCAGTACTATAGCCGGGACAGCGAACACTGAAGCTTTCTTT
v_gene: TRBV19
d_gene: TRBD1
len: 15
abundance: few
j_gene: TRBJ1-1

CDR3aa: CSVRLAGGHPSTDTQYF
CDR3nt: TGCAGCGTTAGACTAGCGGGGGGGCACCCCAGCACAGATACGCAGTATTTT
v_gene: TRBV29-1
d_gene: TRBD2
len: 17
abundance: .
j_gene: TRBJ2-3

CDR3aa: CASSLAVQGGGEQYF
CDR3nt: TGTGCCAGCAGCTTAGCTGTACAGGGGGGCGGCGAGCAGTACTTC
v_gene: TRBV7-9
d_gene: TRBD1
len: 15
abundance: once
j_gene: TRBJ2-7

CDR3aa: CASSLWAGGSDSPLHF
CDR3nt: TGTGCCAGCAGCTTATGGGCAGGGGGCAGTGATTCACCCCTCCACTTT
v_gene: TRBV13
d_gene: TRBD1
len: 16
abundance: .
j_gene: TRBJ1-6

CDR3aa: CASSERTGGYNEQFF
CDR3nt: TGTGCCAGCAGTGAACGGACAGGGGGCTACAATGAGCAGTTCTTC
v_gene: TRBV6-1
d_gene: TRBD1
len: 15
abundance: .
j_gene: TRBJ2-1

CDR3aa: CASIRVANYGYTF
CDR3nt: TGTGCCAGCATCCGAGTAGCTAACTATGGCTACACCTTC
v_gene: TRBV2
d_gene: .
len: 13
abundance: medium-sized
j_gene: TRBJ1-2

CDR3aa: CAAIRRENSTDTQYF
CDR3nt: TGTGCCGCCATCCGCAGGGAAAACAGCACAGATACGCAGTATTTT
v_gene: TRBV10-3
d_gene: .
len: 15
abundance: .
j_gene: TRBJ2-3

CDR3aa: CASSFQTTGTGDSYEQYF
CDR3nt: TGTGCCAGCAGCTTCCAAACTACCGGGACAGGGGACTCCTACGAGCAGTACTTC
v_gene: TRBV5-6
d_gene: TRBD1
len: 18
abundance: .
j_gene: TRBJ2-7

CDR3aa: CASSTRAGTVESYGYTF
CDR3nt: TGTGCCAGTAGTACGAGAGCCGGGACAGTGGAATCCTATGGCTACACCTTC
v_gene: TRBV19
d_gene: TRBD1
len: 17
abundance: few
j_gene: TRBJ1-2

CDR3aa: CASSIAPTGLFGELFF
CDR3nt: TGTGCCAGTAGTATCGCCCCTACTGGGCTTTTCGGGGAGCTGTTTTTT
v_gene: TRBV19
d_gene: .
len: 16
abundance: .
j_gene: TRBJ2-2

CDR3aa: CASSLRLAGLPDTQYF
CDR3nt: TGTGCCAGCAGCTTGCGACTAGCGGGACTCCCAGATACGCAGTATTTT
v_gene: TRBV7-2
d_gene: TRBD2
len: 16
abundance: .
j_gene: TRBJ2-3

CDR3aa: CASSSRSTTWEQYF
CDR3nt: TGTGCCAGCAGCTCCCGATCTACGACTTGGGAGCAGTACTTC
v_gene: TRBV7-9
d_gene: .
len: 14
abundance: few
j_gene: TRBJ2-7

CDR3aa: CASSGNRGQDPNTEAFF
CDR3nt: TGTGCCAGCAGCGGCAACAGGGGGCAAGACCCGAACACTGAAGCTTTCTTT
v_gene: TRBV9
d_gene: TRBD1
len: 17
abundance: .
j_gene: TRBJ1-1

CDR3aa: CASSSTDYNEQFF
CDR3nt: TGTGCCAGCAGTTCGACAGACTACAATGAGCAGTTCTTC
v_gene: TRBV6-5
d_gene: .
len: 13
abundance: .
j_gene: TRBJ2-1

CDR3aa: CASSAQQGADGYTF
CDR3nt: TGTGCCAGCAGCGCCCAACAGGGGGCAGACGGCTACACCTTC
v_gene: TRBV9
d_gene: TRBD1
len: 14
abundance: .
j_gene: TRBJ1-2

CDR3aa: CASSHGLVSYEQYF
CDR3nt: TGCGCCAGCAGCCATGGACTAGTAAGCTACGAGCAGTACTTC
v_gene: TRBV4-3
d_gene: TRBD2
len: 14
abundance: .
j_gene: TRBJ2-7

CDR3aa: CASSVLYEQYF
CDR3nt: TGTGCCAGCAGCGTCTTATACGAGCAGTACTTC
v_gene: TRBV9
d_gene: .
len: 11
abundance: .
j_gene: TRBJ2-7

CDR3aa: CASSLGATNTGELFF
CDR3nt: TGTGCCAGCAGCTTAGGGGCCACGAACACCGGGGAGCTGTTTTTT
v_gene: TRBV7-3
d_gene: .
len: 15
abundance: .
j_gene: TRBJ2-2

CDR3aa: CASSDRPEKLFF
CDR3nt: TGTGCCAGCAGCGACAGGCCCGAAAAACTGTTTTTT
v_gene: TRBV7-9
d_gene: .
len: 12
abundance: .
j_gene: TRBJ1-4

CDR3aa: CASGFGTSGRFRPYNEQFF
CDR3nt: TGTGCTAGTGGTTTCGGGACTAGCGGGAGATTTCGCCCCTACAATGAGCAGTTCTTC
v_gene: TRBV12-5
d_gene: TRBD2
len: 19
abundance: .
j_gene: TRBJ2-1

CDR3aa: CASSPRLSGRASYEQYF
CDR3nt: TGTGCCAGCAGTCCCCGGCTTAGCGGGAGGGCCTCCTACGAGCAGTACTTC
v_gene: TRBV28
d_gene: TRBD2
len: 17
abundance: once
j_gene: TRBJ2-7

CDR3aa: CASSLGQGPPGTQHF
CDR3nt: TGTGCCAGCAGCCTCGGACAGGGGCCTCCGGGGACCCAGCATTTT
v_gene: TRBV7-3
d_gene: TRBD1
len: 15
abundance: .
j_gene: TRBJ1-5

CDR3aa: CASSFRQGGIPEAFF
CDR3nt: TGTGCCAGCAGTTTTCGACAGGGCGGAATCCCTGAAGCTTTCTTT
v_gene: TRBV27
d_gene: TRBD1
len: 15
abundance: .
j_gene: TRBJ1-1

CDR3aa: CASSRGRITEAFF
CDR3nt: TGTGCCAGTAGTCGAGGGCGAATCACTGAAGCTTTCTTT
v_gene: TRBV19
d_gene: .
len: 13
abundance: .
j_gene: TRBJ1-1

CDR3aa: CASSLGSGTRRYTF
CDR3nt: TGTGCCAGCAGCTTGGGTTCAGGGACTAGGCGCTACACCTTC
v_gene: TRBV5-6
d_gene: .
len: 14
abundance: .
j_gene: TRBJ1-2

CDR3aa: CASRGDFELFF
CDR3nt: TGTGCCAGTAGGGGGGACTTCGAGCTGTTTTTT
v_gene: TRBV19
d_gene: .
len: 11
abundance: .
j_gene: TRBJ2-2

CDR3aa: CASSHAGQGSTEAFF
CDR3nt: TGCGCCAGCAGCCACGCAGGACAGGGCAGCACTGAAGCTTTCTTT
v_gene: TRBV4-1
d_gene: TRBD1
len: 15
abundance: .
j_gene: TRBJ1-1

CDR3aa: CASSQRLAPKNIQYF
CDR3nt: TGTGCCAGCAGCCAAAGGCTAGCACCCAAAAACATTCAGTACTTC
v_gene: TRBV4-2
d_gene: .
len: 15
abundance: .
j_gene: TRBJ2-4

CDR3aa: CASSETSGGPPAQYF
CDR3nt: TGTGCCAGCAGTGAAACTAGCGGGGGGCCCCCTGCGCAGTATTTT
v_gene: TRBV2
d_gene: TRBD2
len: 15
abundance: .
j_gene: TRBJ2-3

CDR3aa: CASKGRVAEAFF
CDR3nt: TGTGCCAGCAAGGGCAGGGTGGCTGAAGCTTTCTTT
v_gene: TRBV2
d_gene: .
len: 12
abundance: .
j_gene: TRBJ1-1

CDR3aa: CASSLSPDSKETQYF
CDR3nt: TGTGCCAGCAGCTTATCGCCGGACAGTAAAGAGACCCAGTACTTC
v_gene: TRBV11-3
d_gene: .
len: 15
abundance: .
j_gene: TRBJ2-5

CDR3aa: CASSTGTGPAYEQYF
CDR3nt: TGTGCCAGCAGCACCGGGACAGGTCCTGCCTACGAGCAGTACTTC
v_gene: TRBV5-6
d_gene: TRBD1
len: 15
abundance: .
j_gene: TRBJ2-7

CDR3aa: CASSPTMEETQYF
CDR3nt: TGTGCCAGCAGCCCGACTATGGAAGAGACCCAGTACTTC
v_gene: TRBV13
d_gene: .
len: 13
abundance: .
j_gene: TRBJ2-5

CDR3aa: CASSARDRSLVGELFF
CDR3nt: TGCGCCAGCAGCGCGAGGGACAGGTCCCTAGTCGGGGAGCTGTTTTTT
v_gene: TRBV5-1
d_gene: TRBD1
len: 16
abundance: .
j_gene: TRBJ2-2

CDR3aa: CASSGRDRSYEQYF
CDR3nt: TGTGCCAGCAGTGGCCGGGACAGGTCCTACGAGCAGTACTTC
v_gene: TRBV25-1
d_gene: TRBD1
len: 14
abundance: .
j_gene: TRBJ2-7

CDR3aa: CASSIGRGTDTQYF
CDR3nt: TGTGCCAGTAGTATAGGGCGGGGAACAGATACGCAGTATTTT
v_gene: TRBV19
d_gene: .
len: 14
abundance: .
j_gene: TRBJ2-3

CDR3aa: CASNLLAGGPNEQFF
CDR3nt: TGTGCCAGCAACTTACTAGCGGGAGGGCCGAATGAGCAGTTCTTC
v_gene: TRBV6-5
d_gene: TRBD2
len: 15
abundance: .
j_gene: TRBJ2-1

CDR3aa: CASSGTDSNQPQHF
CDR3nt: TGTGCCAGCAGCGGGACAGACAGCAATCAGCCCCAGCATTTT
v_gene: TRBV7-9
d_gene: TRBD1
len: 14
abundance: few
j_gene: TRBJ1-5

CDR3aa: CASSPDRVNEQYF
CDR3nt: TGCGCCAGCAGCCCCGACAGGGTCAACGAGCAGTACTTC
v_gene: TRBV4-1
d_gene: TRBD1
len: 13
abundance: medium-sized
j_gene: TRBJ2-7

CDR3aa: CASSLVGTGNMEAFF
CDR3nt: TGTGCCAGCAGCTTAGTTGGGACAGGTAACATGGAAGCTTTCTTT
v_gene: TRBV11-2
d_gene: TRBD1
len: 15
abundance: .
j_gene: TRBJ1-1

CDR3aa: CASSLRGPQEQYF
CDR3nt: TGTGCCAGCTCTTTGCGAGGGCCTCAGGAGCAGTACTTC
v_gene: TRBV6-5
d_gene: .
len: 13
abundance: .
j_gene: TRBJ2-7

CDR3aa: CASSPRDTEIANYGYTF
CDR3nt: TGTGCCAGCAGCCCCCGGGACACCGAGATAGCTAACTATGGTTACACCTTC
v_gene: TRBV7-2
d_gene: .
len: 17
abundance: .
j_gene: TRBJ1-2

CDR3aa: CASSERDTYNSPLHF
CDR3nt: TGTGCCAGCAGTGAACGGGACACTTATAATTCACCCCTCCACTTT
v_gene: TRBV2
d_gene: .
len: 15
abundance: .
j_gene: TRBJ1-6

CDR3aa: CATSGTGATGELFF
CDR3nt: TGCGCCACTTCCGGGACAGGGGCCACCGGGGAGCTGTTTTTT
v_gene: TRBV4-1
d_gene: TRBD1
len: 14
abundance: .
j_gene: TRBJ2-2

CDR3aa: CASFTYEQGAGYGYTF
CDR3nt: TGTGCCAGCTTTACCTATGAACAGGGGGCCGGCTATGGCTACACCTTC
v_gene: TRBV27
d_gene: TRBD1
len: 16
abundance: .
j_gene: TRBJ1-2

CDR3aa: CASPGQVNEQYF
CDR3nt: TGCGCCAGCCCTGGACAGGTCAACGAGCAGTACTTC
v_gene: TRBV5-1
d_gene: TRBD1
len: 12
abundance: .
j_gene: TRBJ2-7